This T cell receptor (beta chain) was sequenced in a study of blood T cells in healthy people across ages. Primers used in a second PCR of roughly 7 to 12 cycles were a sample-barcoded 5' primer and a J-beta primer mix. Tagging of each cDNA molecule was performed by a template-switch adaptor with 12 random nucleotides. TCRdb recomputed calls from the 5' RACE reads with MiXCR, one row per CDR3 protein. The table has some 880,000 distinct CDR3 sequences, 35% to 40% seen once. There are many counts of this clonotype. Its antigen is not identified. General observations from the study: A roughly linear fall in TCR beta diversity per million T cells was seen with increasing age.

The authors isolated at least 6.5 million PBMCs per sample. This CDR3 region has 14 residues. The germline gives CDR1 DFQATT, CDR2 SNEGSKA (reference sequence). The chain combines TRBV20-1 with TRBJ2-7; 11 bases align to TRBD2. This TCR came from a man between 18 and 29 years old in good health. Sample: blood. CDR3 amino acids: CSVSRLAGFGEQYF. CDR3 DNA: TGCAGCGTGAGCCGACTAGCGGGGTTTGGGGAGCAGTACTTC.